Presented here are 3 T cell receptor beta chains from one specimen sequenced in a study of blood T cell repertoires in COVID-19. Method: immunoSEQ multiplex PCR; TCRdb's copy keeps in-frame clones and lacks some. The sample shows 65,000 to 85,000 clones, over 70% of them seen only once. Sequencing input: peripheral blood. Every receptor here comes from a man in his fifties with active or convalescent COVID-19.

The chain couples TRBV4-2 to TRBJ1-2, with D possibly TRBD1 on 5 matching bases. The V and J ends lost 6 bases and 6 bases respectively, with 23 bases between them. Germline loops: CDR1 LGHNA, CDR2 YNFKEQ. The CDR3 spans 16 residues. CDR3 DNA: TGTGCCAGCAGTAGTCTAACCAGGGAAGGACCCCATGGCTACACCTTC. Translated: CASSSLTREGPHGYTF.

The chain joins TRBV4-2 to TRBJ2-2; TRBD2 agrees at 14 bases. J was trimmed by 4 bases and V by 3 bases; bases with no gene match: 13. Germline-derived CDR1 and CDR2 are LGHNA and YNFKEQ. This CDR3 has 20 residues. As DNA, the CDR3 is TGTGCCAGCAGCCAGCGCTCGACTAGCGGGGGGGCCGAGGGCACCGGGGAGCTGTTTTTT. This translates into CASSQRSTSGGAEGTGELFF.

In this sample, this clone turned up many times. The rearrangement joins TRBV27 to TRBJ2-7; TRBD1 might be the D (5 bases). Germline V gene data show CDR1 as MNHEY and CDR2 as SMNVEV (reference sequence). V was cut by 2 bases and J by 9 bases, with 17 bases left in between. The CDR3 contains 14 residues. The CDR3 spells CASSLAGSPTRQYF. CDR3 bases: TGTGCCAGCAGTTTAGCAGGGTCCCCTACGAGGCAGTACTTC.